A selection of T cell receptor beta chains follows, all from one sample in a study of Ad26.COV2.S vaccination and SARS-CoV-2 variants. This table comes from immunoSEQ multiplex PCR, and its TCRdb copy is limited to in-frame clones, with some not included. The sample includes more than 350,000 clones, over 75% seen only once; the top ten take 12%. The material sequenced was peripheral blood, taken in a trial of Ad26.COV2.S vaccine versus placebo. These receptors were taken from a person between 18 and 60 years old who received the Ad26.COV2.S COVID-19 vaccine or a placebo. The CDR3 runs from the conserved cysteine through the conserved F or W. A D gene is named only where the DNA matches it firmly.

v_gene	d_gene	j_gene	CDR3nt	CDR3aa
TRBV10-1	TRBD2	TRBJ2-5	TGCGCCAGCAGTGGCGCCGGGACTAGCGGGACGACCTTCCAAGAGACCCAGTACTTC	CASSGAGTSGTTFQETQYF
TRBV5-6	NA	TRBJ2-2	TGTGCCAGCAGCTTGTTTGGCGGGAACACCGGGGAGCTGTTTTTT	CASSLFGGNTGELFF
TRBV7-2	NA	TRBJ1-1	TGTGCCAGCCGCGGCTTCGGGCGGAACACTGAAGCTTTCTTT	CASRGFGRNTEAFF
TRBV19	NA	TRBJ2-1	TGTGCCAGTAGTATAGCAGGGAGCGGGTACAATGAGCAGTTCTTC	CASSIAGSGYNEQFF
TRBV30	NA	TRBJ1-1	TGTGCCTGCCTGGGGTCTGCTGAAGCTTTCTTT	CACLGSAEAFF
TRBV9	NA	TRBJ1-2	TGTGCCAGCAGCCCGACAGTCGCAGCCTATGGCTACACCTTC	CASSPTVAAYGYTF
TRBV5-1	TRBD2	TRBJ2-7	TGCGCCAGCAGCTCGCTGGGGCGGGAGGCCTCCTACGAGCAGTACTTC	CASSSLGREASYEQYF
TRBV19	NA	TRBJ2-1	TGTGCCAGTAGTATAGGGTCCCCCAATGAGCAGTTCTTC	CASSIGSPNEQFF
TRBV6-1	NA	TRBJ2-7	TGTGCCAGCAGTGAAGTGTTGGTTAGCGGCTACGAGCAGTACTTC	CASSEVLVSGYEQYF
TRBV5-4	NA	TRBJ2-1	TGTGCCAGCAGCCCTACAGGGAACAATGAGCAGTTCTTC	CASSPTGNNEQFF
TRBV18	NA	TRBJ2-1	TGTGCCAGCTCACCCCCGGAGAGGAATGAGCAGTTCTTC	CASSPPERNEQFF
TRBV11-3	NA	TRBJ2-2	TGTGCCAGCAGCTTGAGAGGGGCGAACACCGGGGAGCTGTTTTTT	CASSLRGANTGELFF
TRBV5-4	NA	TRBJ1-5	TGTGCCAGCAGCTTGGGCCCTCCAAAGGGCAATCAGCCCCAGCATTTT	CASSLGPPKGNQPQHF
TRBV28	TRBD1	TRBJ1-4	TGTGCCAGCAGTTTACTAACAGGGGGATCTAATGAAAAACTGTTTTTT	CASSLLTGGSNEKLFF
TRBV11-2	NA	TRBJ2-7	TGTGCCAGCAGCTTTCCAGAGGGGGCTAGCGGGCTCTCCTACGAGCAGTACTTC	CASSFPEGASGLSYEQYF
TRBV9	TRBD2	TRBJ2-1	TGTGCCAGCAGCGCGGGACTAGCGGGACGAAATGAGCAGTTCTTC	CASSAGLAGRNEQFF